This TCR beta chain was identified during a study of T cell changes during pregnancy in multiple sclerosis. Germline-derived CDR1 and CDR2 are LGHNA and YNFKEQ. Germline trimming cut 1 base from V and 0 bases from J; bases unmatched to any gene: 8. This CDR3 contains 19 residues. Data came from immunoSEQ multiplex PCR; TCRdb stores just in-frame clones and leaves some out. The sample includes about 40,000 clones, around 91% of them seen just once. The chain uses TRBV4-2 and TRBJ2-1; 11 nucleotides line up with TRBD2. The receptor comes from a female donor with multiple sclerosis, enrolled in a pregnancy study. This specimen consisted of CD4+ T cells from peripheral blood mononuclear cells, obtained before pregnancy. CDR3 in amino acids: CASSQGLAGPTSSYNEQFF. CDR3 nucleotide sequence: TGTGCCAGCAGCCAAGGACTAGCGGGACCTACCAGCTCCTACAATGAGCAGTTCTTC.